What follows are 24 T cell receptor beta chains derived from one specimen sequenced in a study of neurological immune-mediated disorders. TCRdb fed the 5' RACE reads into MiXCR, producing one record per CDR3 protein. The sample has 25,000 to 35,000 distinct CDR3 sequences, about 15% seen once; the top ten hold 27%. The sequencing input was PBMCs. These receptors all stem from an older man in good health.

Many counts were recorded for this clonotype. The V call is TRBV10-3, the J call TRBJ1-1; weak D call: TRBD1 (5 bases). From germline, CDR1 is ENHRY and CDR2 SYGVKD. The CDR3 has 13 amino acids. Trimming cost V 8 bases and J 1 base, with 11 bases left between them. Written as DNA, the CDR3 is TGTGCCATCGGGGCCAGAGAGAACACTGAAGCTTTCTTT. Its protein product is CAIGARENTEAFF.

The rearrangement joins TRBV7-2 to TRBJ2-1; perhaps TRBD1 as D (6 bases). Trimming removed 9 bases at V and 8 bases at J, with 14 bases between. Germline CDR1 SGHTA, CDR2 FQGNSA. This CDR3 comprises 12 residues. CDR3 region: CARGFRGYEQFF. CDR3 bases: TGTGCCAGAGGTTTCAGGGGCTATGAGCAGTTCTTC. Supplemented by reference TRBV7-2 and TRBJ2-1, the full variable domain reads GAGVSQSPSNKVTEKGKDVELRCDPISGHTALYWYRQSLGQGLEFLIYFQGNSAPDKSGLPSDRFSAERTGGSVSTLTIQRTQQEDSAVYLCARGFRGYEQFFGPGTRLTVL.

This clonotype has ten or more counts. The chain carries TRBV5-1 and TRBJ2-2; 9 bases are shared with TRBD2. V shed 4 bases and J 1 base; nucleotides not matched to a gene: 8. From germline, CDR1 is SGHRS and CDR2 YFSETQ. This CDR3 contains 17 residues. CDR3 protein: CASSPARTSENTGELFF. As DNA, the CDR3 is TGCGCCAGCAGCCCGGCGAGGACTAGCGAGAACACCGGGGAGCTGTTTTTT.

This clonotype appeared a single time. At one end, the junction sequence differs from germline, possibly due to a read error. The rearrangement uses TRBV29-1 and TRBJ1-3; TRBD1 is a possible D gene (5 bases). The CDR3 sequence is 14 residues long. Germline V gene lookup returns CDR1 SQVTM and CDR2 ANQGSEA. The CDR3 DNA reads TGCAGCGTTGCTCCGACAGTCTCTGTAAACACCATATATTTT. Its translation is CSVAPTVSVNTIYF.

Many counts were recorded for this clonotype. V gene TRBV7-2 combines with J gene TRBJ2-7; D call uncertain. The V end was cut by 1 base, the J end by 2 bases, with 12 bases between. The length of the CDR3 is 15 residues. CDR1 and CDR2 (germline): SGHTA, FQGNSA. The CDR3 loop reads CASSLGWVETYEQYF. The CDR3 coding sequence is TGTGCCAGCAGCTTAGGATGGGTCGAAACCTACGAGCAGTACTTC.

This clonotype appeared many times. The chain recombines TRBV10-3 with TRBJ2-3, with 9 bases identical to TRBD1. The CDR3 sequence is 18 residues long. Germline CDR1 and CDR2: ENHRY and SYGVKD. The V gene end was trimmed by 2 bases and the J gene end by 3 bases; junction bases not matched to a gene: 12. DNA for the CDR3: TGTGCCATCAGTGAGCACACTCAACAGGGGACAGGGACAGATACGCAGTATTTT. Its protein is CAISEHTQQGTGTDTQYF.

This clonotype is a singleton in its sample. The genes are TRBV5-1 and TRBJ2-5, with D perhaps TRBD1 (5 bases). The CDR3 sequence is 14 residues long. Germline values: CDR1 SGHRS, CDR2 YFSETQ. V was trimmed by 9 bases and J by 5 bases, leaving 20 bases between them. The CDR3 loop is CATRTNRARETQYF. CDR3 DNA sequence: TGCGCCACCCGGACAAACCGTGCCAGGGAGACCCAGTACTTC.

This clonotype was seen at least ten times. The chain links TRBV7-2 to TRBJ2-7, with TRBD1 matching over 8 bases. Germline V lookup: CDR1 SGHTA, CDR2 FQGNSA. Trimming cost V 3 bases and J 4 bases; bases outside gene matches: 5. The CDR3 has 14 residues. Here the CDR3 reads CASSFRGHVYEQYF. The CDR3 DNA reads as TGTGCCAGCAGCTTCAGGGGGCACGTATACGAGCAGTACTTC.

This clonotype was counted at least ten times. The rearrangement links TRBV7-3 to TRBJ1-1, with 7 bases fitting TRBD1. This CDR3 contains 15 residues. Per germline, CDR1 SGHTA and CDR2 FQGTGA. Trimming removed 5 bases from V and 4 bases from J; junction bases left unmatched: 10. CDR3 loop: CASSNRGPGLTEAFF. CDR3 DNA: TGTGCCAGCAGCAACAGGGGTCCTGGCCTCACTGAAGCTTTCTTT.

This clonotype was detected ten times or more. The rearrangement links TRBV6-1 to TRBJ1-2; D remains unclear. This CDR3 is 13 amino acids long. Germline CDR1 MNHNS, CDR2 SASEGT. Trimming pared 3 bases from V and 5 bases from J, leaving 10 bases between. Here the CDR3 DNA reads TGTGCCAGCAGTGACCCGGGGTCGTATGGCTACACCTTC. Its translation is CASSDPGSYGYTF.

This clonotype is judged medium-sized. The genes are TRBV15 and TRBJ2-7, with TRBD2 matching over 12 bases. This CDR3 has 15 amino acids. V lost 4 bases, J lost 1 base, and 2 bases stayed unmatched. Germline CDR1 is LNHNV and CDR2 is YYDKDF (reference sequence). The CDR3 loop reads CATSTLAGGSYEQYF. CDR3 DNA sequence: TGTGCCACCAGCACACTAGCGGGGGGTTCCTACGAGCAGTACTTC.

The J gene is TRBJ1-2, the V gene TRBV6-5, with 10 bases identical to TRBD1. The V gene's germline CDR1 is MNHEY and CDR2 SVGAGI. Losses at the gene ends were 5 bases for V and 4 bases for J; bases not matched to a gene: 10. This CDR3 comprises 16 residues. CDR3 sequence: CASSPLTGTGAYGYTF. The CDR3 DNA sequence: TGTGCCAGCAGTCCCTTAACCGGGACAGGGGCCTATGGCTACACCTTC.

This clonotype has a count of ten or more. This chain uses TRBV4-3 with TRBJ1-6; TRBD1 aligns across 7 bases. Losses at the gene ends were 3 bases for V and 9 bases for J; bases not matched to a gene: 8. CDR1 and CDR2 (germline): LGHNA, YSLEER. This CDR3 spans 15 amino acids. The CDR3 loop reads CASSQRQGLGSPLHF. The CDR3, as DNA: TGCGCCAGCAGCCAGAGACAGGGTTTAGGTTCACCCCTCCACTTT.

This clonotype was recorded at least ten times. The chain joins TRBV5-1 to TRBJ1-2; D remains ambiguous. The germline CDR1 and CDR2 sequences are SGHRS and YFSETQ. CDR3 length: 12 residues. Trimming shortened V by 6 bases and J by 4 bases, and 10 bases separated the two germline ends. The CDR3 DNA sequence: TGCGCCAGCAACCTAGGCGGCTATGGCTACACCTTC. Protein product: CASNLGGYGYTF.

Comment on this clonotype: An end of the junction differs from the germline gene, which may be a read error. The chain employs TRBV27 and TRBJ2-5; 12 bases fit TRBD2. The CDR3 totals 15 residues. Germline CDR1 MNHEY, CDR2 SMNVEV (reference sequence). This CDR3 is CASRLGLAGRETQDF. The CDR3 DNA sequence: TGTGCCAGCAGACTTGGACTAGCGGGGAGGGAGACCCAGGACTTC.

This clonotype has at least ten counts. The chain couples TRBV7-2 to TRBJ1-4; TRBD1 might be the D (6 bases). Germline lookup yields CDR1 SGHTA and CDR2 FQGNSA. The CDR3 loop spans 14 amino acids. V shed 2 bases and J shed 7 bases, with 11 bases lying between them. Here the CDR3 DNA reads TGTGCCAGCAGCTTAAGGGGGATCAGTGAAAAACTGTTTTTT. As protein: CASSLRGISEKLFF.

This clonotype was picked up many times. The chain's CDR3 is CASSLAEVSAPLGETQYF. CDR3 DNA: TGCGCCAGCAGCTTGGCCGAGGTATCAGCTCCGCTGGGGGAGACCCAGTACTTC. The chain has TRBV5-1 and TRBJ2-5; D is unresolved. There are 18 residues in the CDR3. Between the trimmed V and J ends, which lost 0 bases and 5 bases, there was a span of 23 bases. The germline V gene encodes CDR1 SGHRS and CDR2 YFSETQ. The entire variable domain, with the rest obtained from reference TRBV5-1 and TRBJ2-5, is as follows: KAGVTQTPRYLIKTRGQQVTLSCSPISGHRSVSWYQQTPGQGLQFLFEYFSETQRNKGNFPGRFSGRQFSNSRSEMNVSTLELGDSALYLCASSLAEVSAPLGETQYFGPGTRLLVL.

J is TRBJ1-5 and V is TRBV24-1; D uncertain. The ends were cut back, 3 bases at V and 0 bases at J, with 11 bases in the middle. The CDR3 is 16 amino acids. Germline loops: CDR1 KGHDR, CDR2 SFDVKD. The CDR3: CATSDQTATSNQPQHF. The CDR3 DNA is TGTGCCACCAGTGATCAAACAGCAACTAGCAATCAGCCCCAGCATTTT.

This clonotype was seen repeatedly, ten times or more. The chain carries TRBV15 and TRBJ2-1; perhaps TRBD1 as D (6 bases). The ends were cut back, 3 bases at V and 4 bases at J, with 10 bases in the middle. The CDR3 totals 14 residues. The germline V gene encodes CDR1 LNHNV and CDR2 YYDKDF (reference sequence). The CDR3 DNA follows: TGTGCCACCAGCAGTAACCAGGGGTACAATGAGCAGTTCTTC. This gives the protein CATSSNQGYNEQFF.

This clonotype has at least ten counts. This chain uses TRBV4-1 with TRBJ1-6; D is uncertain. The CDR3 totals 13 residues. Germline CDR1 reads MGHRA; CDR2 reads YSYEKL. V was clipped by 4 bases and J by 10 bases, with 11 bases between them. The CDR3 is CASSLSLRSPLHF. The CDR3 coding sequence is TGCGCCAGCAGCCTTTCCCTCAGGTCACCCCTCCACTTT.

Comments on this clonotype: A much larger clone is a single base away; this may be a read error. V and J are TRBV5-1 and TRBJ2-2; weak D call: TRBD1 (6 bases). This CDR3 contains 14 residues. CDR1 is SGHRS and CDR2 is YFSETQ in the germline V gene. Trimming took 6 bases from V and 1 from J, leaving 10 bases between them. CDR3: CASILQGNTGELFF. The CDR3 coding sequence is TGCGCCAGCATCTTACAGGGGAACACCGGGGAGCTGTTTTTT.

The V gene is TRBV2, the J gene TRBJ1-5; TRBD1 matches at 9 bases. Trimming at V came to 1 base and at J to 3 bases, leaving 1 base not matched to a gene. CDR3 size: 15 residues. Germline CDR1 SNHLY, CDR2 FYNNEI. This CDR3 is CASSEGTGVNQPQHF. In DNA form, the CDR3 reads TGTGCCAGCAGTGAAGGGACAGGGGTCAATCAGCCCCAGCATTTT.

The sample holds many counts of this clonotype. J is TRBJ2-2 and V is TRBV10-3; the D gene is possibly TRBD2 (5 bases). Germline CDR1 reads ENHRY; CDR2 reads SYGVKD. V shed 8 bases and J shed 3 bases, with 7 bases lying between them. This CDR3 contains 12 residues. The DNA for the CDR3 is TGTGCCATCCGGACTTACACCGGGGAGCTGTTTTTT. This sequence encodes CAIRTYTGELFF.

This clonotype was detected ten times or more. V and J are TRBV20-1 and TRBJ1-1; no reliable D call. V was cut by 3 bases and J by 1 base, with 6 bases left in between. This CDR3 has 12 amino acids. Germline V CDR1 and CDR2: DFQATT, SNEGSKA (reference sequence). CDR3 nucleotide sequence: TGCAGTGCTAGGTCCCCGAACACTGAAGCTTTCTTT. Protein sequence: CSARSPNTEAFF.